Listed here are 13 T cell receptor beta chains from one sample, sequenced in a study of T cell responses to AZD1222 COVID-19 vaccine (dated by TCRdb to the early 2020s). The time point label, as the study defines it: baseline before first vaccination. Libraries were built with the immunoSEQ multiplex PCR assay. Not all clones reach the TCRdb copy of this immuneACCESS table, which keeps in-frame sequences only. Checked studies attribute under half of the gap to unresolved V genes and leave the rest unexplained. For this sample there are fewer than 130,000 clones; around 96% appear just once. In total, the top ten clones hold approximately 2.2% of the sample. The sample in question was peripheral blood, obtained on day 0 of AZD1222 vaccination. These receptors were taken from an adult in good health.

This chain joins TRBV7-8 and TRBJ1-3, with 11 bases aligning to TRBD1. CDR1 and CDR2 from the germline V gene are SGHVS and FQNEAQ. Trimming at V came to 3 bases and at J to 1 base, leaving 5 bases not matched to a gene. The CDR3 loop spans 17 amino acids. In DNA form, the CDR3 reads TGTGCCAGCAGCTTCCGGACAGGGGGCAAGTCTGGAAACACCATATATTTT. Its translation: CASSFRTGGKSGNTIYF. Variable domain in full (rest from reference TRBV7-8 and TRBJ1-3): GAGVSQSPRYKVAKRGQDVALRCDPISGHVSLFWYQQALGQGPEFLTYFQNEAQLDKSGLPSDRFFAERPEGSVSTLKIQRTQQEDSAVYLCASSFRTGGKSGNTIYFGEGSWLTVV.

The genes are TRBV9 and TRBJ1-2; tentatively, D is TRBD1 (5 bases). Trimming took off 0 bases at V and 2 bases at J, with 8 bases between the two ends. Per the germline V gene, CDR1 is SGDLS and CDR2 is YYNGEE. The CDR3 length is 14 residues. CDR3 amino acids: CASSVAGTNYGYTF. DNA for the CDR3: TGTGCCAGCAGCGTAGCAGGGACCAACTATGGCTACACCTTC.

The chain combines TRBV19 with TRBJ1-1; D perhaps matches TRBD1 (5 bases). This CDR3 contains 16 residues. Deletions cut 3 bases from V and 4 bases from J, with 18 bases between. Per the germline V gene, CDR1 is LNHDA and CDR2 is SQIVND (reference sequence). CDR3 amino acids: CASSMLRGGFGTEAFF. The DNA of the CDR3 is TGTGCCAGTAGTATGCTGAGGGGCGGATTCGGCACTGAAGCTTTCTTT.

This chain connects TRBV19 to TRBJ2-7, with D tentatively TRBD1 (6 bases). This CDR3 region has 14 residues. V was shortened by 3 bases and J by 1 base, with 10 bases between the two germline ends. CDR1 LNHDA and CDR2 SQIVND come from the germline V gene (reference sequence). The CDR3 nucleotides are TGTGCCAGTAGTATCAGGACAGAGTCCTACGAGCAGTACTTC. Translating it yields CASSIRTESYEQYF.

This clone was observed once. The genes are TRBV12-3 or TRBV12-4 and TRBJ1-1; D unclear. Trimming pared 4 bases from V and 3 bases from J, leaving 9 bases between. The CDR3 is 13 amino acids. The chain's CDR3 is CASSSRYDTEAFF. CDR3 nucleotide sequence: TGTGCCAGCAGTTCCCGGTACGACACTGAAGCTTTCTTT.

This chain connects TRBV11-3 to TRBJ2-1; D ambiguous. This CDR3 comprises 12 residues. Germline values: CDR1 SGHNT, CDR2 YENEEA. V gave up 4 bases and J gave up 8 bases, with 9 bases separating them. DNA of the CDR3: TGTGCCAGCAGCTCCGCAGGAGATGAGCAGTTCTTC. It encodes CASSSAGDEQFF. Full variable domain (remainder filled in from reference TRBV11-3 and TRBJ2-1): EAGVVQSPRYKIIEKKQPVAFWCNPISGHNTLYWYLQNLGQGPELLIRYENEEAVDDSQLPKDRFSAERLKGVDSTLKIQPAELGDSAVYLCASSSAGDEQFFGPGTRLTVL.

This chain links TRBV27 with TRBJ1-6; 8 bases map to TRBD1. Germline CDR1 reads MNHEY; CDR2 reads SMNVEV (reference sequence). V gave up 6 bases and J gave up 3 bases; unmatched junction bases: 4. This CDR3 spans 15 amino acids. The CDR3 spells CASREQGDYNSPLHF. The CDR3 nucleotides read TGTGCCAGCAGGGAACAGGGGGACTATAATTCACCCCTCCACTTT.

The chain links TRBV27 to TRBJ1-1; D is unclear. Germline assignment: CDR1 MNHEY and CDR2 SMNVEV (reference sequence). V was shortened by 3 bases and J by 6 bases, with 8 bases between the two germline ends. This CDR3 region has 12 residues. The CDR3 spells CASSFLGAEAFF. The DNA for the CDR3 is TGTGCCAGCAGTTTTTTAGGAGCTGAAGCTTTCTTT.

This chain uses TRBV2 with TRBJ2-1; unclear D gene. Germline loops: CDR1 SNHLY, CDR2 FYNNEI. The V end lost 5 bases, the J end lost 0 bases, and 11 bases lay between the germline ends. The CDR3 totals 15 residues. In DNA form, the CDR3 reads TGTGCCAGCAGTCTATATTGGCCCTCCTACAATGAGCAGTTCTTC. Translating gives CASSLYWPSYNEQFF.

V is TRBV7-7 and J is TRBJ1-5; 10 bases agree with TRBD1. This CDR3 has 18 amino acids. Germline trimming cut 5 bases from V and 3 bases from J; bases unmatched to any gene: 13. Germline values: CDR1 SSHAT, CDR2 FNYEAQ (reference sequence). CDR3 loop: CASSILGRDRGLNQPQHF. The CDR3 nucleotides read TGTGCCAGCAGCATCCTCGGGCGGGACAGGGGACTCAATCAGCCCCAGCATTTT.

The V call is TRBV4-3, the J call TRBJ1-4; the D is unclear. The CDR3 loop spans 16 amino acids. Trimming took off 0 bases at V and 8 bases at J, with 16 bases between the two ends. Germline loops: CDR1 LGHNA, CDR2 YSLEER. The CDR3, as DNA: TGCGCCAGCAGCCAAGATTTAGGGCGAGCTGGCGAAAAACTGTTTTTT. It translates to CASSQDLGRAGEKLFF.

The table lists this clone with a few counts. CDR3 in DNA: TGCAGCGTTGAGTTCCTTGGGCGAAGGTACAATGAGCAGTTCTTC. Residues: CSVEFLGRRYNEQFF. The rearrangement links TRBV29-1 to TRBJ2-1; no definite D call. The CDR3 covers 15 residues. The germline V gene encodes CDR1 SQVTM and CDR2 ANQGSEA. V dropped 3 bases and J dropped 4 bases, with 16 bases sitting between them.

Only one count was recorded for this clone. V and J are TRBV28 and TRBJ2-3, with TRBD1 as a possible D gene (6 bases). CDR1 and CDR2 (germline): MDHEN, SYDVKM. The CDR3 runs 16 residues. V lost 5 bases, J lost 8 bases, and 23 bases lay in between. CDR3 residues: CASSPVTTRRGGTQYF. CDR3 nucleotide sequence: TGTGCCAGCAGTCCAGTCACAACCCGTCGAGGGGGTACGCAGTATTTT. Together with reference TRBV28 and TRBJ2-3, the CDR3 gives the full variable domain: DVKVTQSSRYLVKRTGEKVFLECVQDMDHENMFWYRQDPGLGLRLIYFSYDVKMKEKGDIPEGYSVSREKKERFSLILESASTNQTSMYLCASSPVTTRRGGTQYFGPGTRLTVL.